These 26 T cell receptor beta chains were sequenced from one sample in a study of blood T cell repertoires in COVID-19. The data were produced by immunoSEQ multiplex PCR, yet TCRdb's version contains in-frame clones alone and is incomplete. The sample has under 250,000 clones; 84% are singletons. The sequencing sample was made of peripheral blood. The source is a woman aged 40 to 50 who had recovered from COVID-19.

The chain has TRBV13 and TRBJ2-3; D call uncertain. Trimming pared 3 bases from V and 7 bases from J, leaving 5 bases between. The length of the CDR3 is 11 residues. Germline V CDR1 and CDR2: PRHDT, FYEKMQ (reference sequence). CDR3 DNA sequence: TGTGCCAGCAGCTTGGCCTATACGCAGTATTTT. Protein: CASSLAYTQYF.

The rearrangement links TRBV11-1 to TRBJ2-2, with TRBD2 identical over 12 bases. This CDR3 is built from 16 residues. J lost 6 bases, V lost 4 bases, and 6 bases had no gene match. The germline CDR1 and CDR2 sequences are SGHAT and FQDESV (reference sequence). The CDR3 spells CASSSWTSGESGELFF. The DNA of the CDR3 is TGTGCCAGCAGCTCTTGGACTAGCGGGGAGTCCGGGGAGCTGTTTTTT. Together with reference TRBV11-1 and TRBJ2-2, the CDR3 gives the full variable domain: EAEVAQSPRYKITEKSQAVAFWCDPISGHATLYWYRQILGQGPELLVQFQDESVVDDSQLPKDRFSAERLKGVDSTLKIQPAELGDSAMYLCASSSWTSGESGELFFGEGSRLTVL.

The CDR3 DNA is TGTGCCAGCAGTTCCATCAGGAACACCGGGGAGCTGTTTTTT. Amino acid sequence: CASSSIRNTGELFF. The chain recombines TRBV28 with TRBJ2-2; no clear D. CDR3 length: 14 amino acids. The V end was cut by 4 bases, the J end by 1 base, with 7 bases between. Germline V gene data show CDR1 as MDHEN and CDR2 as SYDVKM.

DNA for the CDR3: TGTGCCAGCAGTGCGTATAGCAATCAGCCCCAGCATTTT. This codes for CASSAYSNQPQHF. This chain links TRBV2 with TRBJ1-5; D remains ambiguous. This CDR3 is built from 13 residues. V dropped 4 bases and J dropped 0 bases, with 4 bases sitting between them. Germline assignment: CDR1 SNHLY and CDR2 FYNNEI. Full variable domain (remainder filled in from reference TRBV2 and TRBJ1-5): EPEVTQTPSHQVTQMGQEVILRCVPISNHLYFYWYRQILGQKVEFLVSFYNNEISEKSEIFDDQFSVERPDGSNFTLKIRSTKLEDSAMYFCASSAYSNQPQHFGDGTRLSIL.

The rearrangement joins TRBV18 to TRBJ1-3; 7 nucleotides line up with TRBD1. Trimming at V came to 3 bases and at J to 4 bases, leaving 3 bases not matched to a gene. CDR3 length: 14 residues. Germline CDR1 reads KGHSH; CDR2 reads LQKENI. The CDR3 reads CASSPGTAGNTIYF. The CDR3 nucleotides read TGTGCCAGCTCACCTGGGACAGCGGGAAACACCATATATTTT. The full variable domain, completed using reference TRBV18 and TRBJ1-3, is NAGVMQNPRHLVRRRGQEARLRCSPMKGHSHVYWYRQLPEEGLKFMVYLQKENIIDESGMPKERFSAEFPKEGPSILRIQQVVRGDSAAYFCASSPGTAGNTIYFGEGSWLTVV.

The V and J genes are TRBV10-3 and TRBJ1-1; D unresolved. The germline gives CDR1 ENHRY, CDR2 SYGVKD. The CDR3 has 12 residues. The ends were cut back, 8 bases at V and 1 base at J, with 8 bases in the middle. The CDR3 DNA follows: TGTGCCATCCAGGCCCAGAACACTGAAGCTTTCTTT. Amino acids: CAIQAQNTEAFF.

This chain connects TRBV7-9 to TRBJ1-4; TRBD1 is a possible D gene (5 bases). The CDR3 has 11 residues. The germline gives CDR1 SEHNR, CDR2 FQNEAQ (reference sequence). V was cut by 4 bases and J by 10 bases, with 7 bases left in between. CDR3 loop: CASSSQGKLFF. The CDR3 nucleotides read TGTGCCAGCAGCTCCCAGGGAAAACTGTTTTTT.

V gene TRBV7-2 combines with J gene TRBJ2-7, with D possibly TRBD2 on 5 matching bases. This CDR3 is built from 15 residues. The germline gives CDR1 SGHTA, CDR2 FQGNSA. V lost 1 base to trimming and J lost 6 bases, with 16 bases between them. CDR3 sequence reads: CASSLVPRGRGEQYF. The CDR3 DNA reads as TGTGCCAGCAGCTTAGTGCCCCGGGGTAGAGGCGAGCAGTACTTC. The full variable domain, completed using reference TRBV7-2 and TRBJ2-7, is GAGVSQSPSNKVTEKGKDVELRCDPISGHTALYWYRQSLGQGLEFLIYFQGNSAPDKSGLPSDRFSAERTGGSVSTLTIQRTQQEDSAVYLCASSLVPRGRGEQYFGPGTRLTVT.

This chain connects TRBV7-2 to TRBJ2-1; 11 bases agree with TRBD2. Germline V gene data show CDR1 as SGHTA and CDR2 as FQGNSA. Trimming took 4 bases from V and 8 from J; bases not matched to a gene: 10. The CDR3 runs 16 residues. CDR3 nucleotides: TGTGCCAGCAGCTCCCTACTAGCGGGGGAGGGAGATGAGCAGTTCTTC. It encodes CASSSLLAGEGDEQFF.

This clone was recorded at least ten times. The chain links TRBV28 to TRBJ2-3; 10 bases match TRBD2. The CDR3 sequence is 18 residues long. V shed 5 bases, J shed 1 base, and the junction held 12 bases outside the gene matches. Germline lookup yields CDR1 MDHEN and CDR2 SYDVKM. For the CDR3, the DNA is TGTGCCAGCAGTCCTCGGGGTGGGCTAGCGGGGGGCACAGATACGCAGTATTTT. Translated: CASSPRGGLAGGTDTQYF.

The genes are TRBV4-1 and TRBJ2-3; 12 positions agree with TRBD1. The CDR3 sequence is 16 residues long. The germline V gene has CDR1 MGHRA and CDR2 YSYEKL. V lost 6 bases to trimming and J lost 2 bases; unmatched junction nucleotides: 6. CDR3 region: CASSLRDRGLTDTQYF. The CDR3 DNA reads TGCGCCAGCAGTCTAAGGGACAGGGGGCTCACAGATACGCAGTATTTT.

The chain employs TRBV14 and TRBJ2-5, with 7 bases identical to TRBD1. Germline assignment: CDR1 SGHDN and CDR2 FVKESK. The junction had 2 bases not matched to a gene; V was cut back by 4 bases and J by 0 bases. The CDR3 extends over 14 amino acids. The CDR3, as DNA: TGTGCCAGCAGCCCGACAGGGTACCAAGAGACCCAGTACTTC. Protein sequence: CASSPTGYQETQYF.

The rearrangement joins TRBV2 to TRBJ2-7, with TRBD2 matching over 7 bases. CDR3 length equals 15 residues. The V gene end was trimmed by 4 bases and the J gene end by 4 bases; junction bases not matched to a gene: 10. Germline V CDR1 and CDR2: SNHLY, FYNNEI. The CDR3 loop is CASSVGQRDLYEQYF. DNA for the CDR3: TGTGCCAGCAGTGTCGGCCAGCGGGACTTGTACGAGCAGTACTTC. The variable domain in full, completed from reference TRBV2 and TRBJ2-7, reads EPEVTQTPSHQVTQMGQEVILRCVPISNHLYFYWYRQILGQKVEFLVSFYNNEISEKSEIFDDQFSVERPDGSNFTLKIRSTKLEDSAMYFCASSVGQRDLYEQYFGPGTRLTVT.

The genes are TRBV4-1 and TRBJ1-5, with 8 bases lining up with TRBD1. The CDR3 length is 15 residues. The junction had 7 bases not matched to a gene; V was cut back by 4 bases and J by 5 bases. Germline CDR1 and CDR2: MGHRA and YSYEKL. The CDR3, as DNA: TGCGCCAGCAGCCTTGACGGGACAGGTTATCAGCCCCAGCATTTT. Encoded protein: CASSLDGTGYQPQHF.

This chain connects TRBV30 to TRBJ1-5; TRBD1 matches at 9 bases. With V trimmed by 0 bases and J by 7 bases, 13 bases remained unmatched. The CDR3 loop spans 17 amino acids. Germline lookup yields CDR1 GTSNPN and CDR2 SVGIG (reference sequence). The CDR3 DNA is TGTGCCTGGAGTGTACCGCCGGGACAGGGCAAGAGACAGCCCCAGCATTTT. Translating gives CAWSVPPGQGKRQPQHF.

This clone has more than one count but fewer than ten. This sequence joins TRBV25-1 and TRBJ1-2, with D possibly TRBD1 on 5 matching bases. CDR1 MGHDK and CDR2 SYGVNS come from the germline V gene. The CDR3 sequence is 13 residues long. V was pared by 5 bases and J by 8 bases, with 15 bases between. CDR3 nucleotide sequence: TGTGCCAGCAGTTCGACGGCAGGGTCCGGCTACACCTTC. This encodes CASSSTAGSGYTF.

This chain joins TRBV3-1 (or the pseudogene TRBV3-2) and TRBJ1-1; TRBD1 is a possible D gene (5 bases). Trimming took 4 bases from V and 3 from J, leaving 9 bases between them. The CDR3 loop spans 13 amino acids. Germline CDR1 reads LGHDT; CDR2 reads YNNKEL (reference sequence). In DNA, the CDR3 is TGTGCCAGCAGCCTCGCCAGGGACACTGAAGCTTTCTTT. Residues: CASSLARDTEAFF.

The J gene is TRBJ2-2, the V gene TRBV15, with TRBD2 matching over 8 bases. The junction had 11 bases not matched to a gene; V was cut back by 7 bases and J by 4 bases. From germline, CDR1 is LNHNV and CDR2 YYDKDF (reference sequence). This CDR3 region has 16 residues. The CDR3 DNA reads as TGTGCCACCACCTATAAGGTCGGGGGGGCCACCGGGGAGCTGTTTTTT. It encodes CATTYKVGGATGELFF. The full variable domain, completed using reference TRBV15 and TRBJ2-2, is DAMVIQNPRYQVTQFGKPVTLSCSQTLNHNVMYWYQQKSSQAPKLLFHYYDKDFNNEADTPDNFQSRRPNTSFCFLDIRSPGLGDTAMYLCATTYKVGGATGELFFGEGSRLTVL.

To note about this clone: The junction departs from the called germline gene at one end, perhaps through a read error. The gene calls are TRBV7-9 and TRBJ2-2, with a tentative D call TRBD1 (6 bases). The CDR3 is 15 amino acids. The V gene's germline CDR1 is SEHNR and CDR2 FQNEAQ (reference sequence). The CDR3 region has the DNA TGTGCCAGCAGCACTCTAACAGGGAACAGCGGGGAGCTGTTTTTT. The encoded protein is CASSTLTGNSGELFF. Full variable domain (rest looked up from reference TRBV7-9 and TRBJ2-2): DTGVSQNPRHKITKRGQNVTFRCDPISEHNRLYWYRQTLGQGPEFLTYFQNEAQLEKSRLLSDRFSAERPKGSFSTLEIQRTEQGDSAMYLCASSTLTGNSGELFFGEGSRLTVL.

The chain links TRBV27 to TRBJ1-1; D is unresolved. The CDR3 runs to 18 residues. Trimming took 0 bases from V and 1 from J, leaving 18 bases between them. The V gene's germline CDR1 is MNHEY and CDR2 SMNVEV (reference sequence). The CDR3 loop reads CASSLSSPKRTSNTEAFF. CDR3 sequence (DNA): TGTGCCAGCAGTTTATCAAGCCCCAAAAGAACCTCGAACACTGAAGCTTTCTTT.

Turning to this clone: This same CDR3 is encoded by further DNA sequences in the sample. This sequence joins TRBV18 and TRBJ1-5; D gene unclear. CDR3 length: 13 amino acids. The germline V gene has CDR1 KGHSH and CDR2 LQKENI. V gave up 3 bases and J gave up 2 bases, with 5 bases separating them. CDR3 residues: CASSPSGNQPQHF. The CDR3 DNA is TGTGCCAGCTCACCCTCGGGCAATCAGCCCCAGCATTTT.

The chain joins TRBV7-9 to TRBJ1-2, with 10 bases lining up with TRBD1. The CDR3 is 16 residues long. Germline loops: CDR1 SEHNR, CDR2 FQNEAQ (reference sequence). Trimming at V came to 4 bases and at J to 2 bases, leaving 7 bases not matched to a gene. CDR3 loop: CASSSDRGRTNYGYTF. CDR3 DNA sequence: TGTGCCAGCAGCTCCGACAGGGGGCGGACCAACTATGGCTACACCTTC.

The rearrangement uses TRBV28 and TRBJ1-2; 7 bases map to TRBD1. The CDR3 is 16 residues long. Germline loops: CDR1 MDHEN, CDR2 SYDVKM. V dropped 6 bases and J dropped 9; count of bases not matched to a gene: 19. DNA for the CDR3: TGTGCCAGCAGCATCCCACAGGGGCCATTGAATCGACGCTACACCTTC. Translated, it gives CASSIPQGPLNRRYTF.

The rearrangement joins TRBV5-1 to TRBJ2-4; 10 positions agree with TRBD1. Germline CDR1 reads SGHRS; CDR2 reads YFSETQ. This CDR3 has 18 amino acids. Trimming cost V 4 bases and J 1 base; bases outside gene matches: 11. The DNA of the CDR3 is TGCGCCAGCAGCGCGGGCCGGGACAGGGGTTTTGCCAAAAACATTCAGTACTTC. This translates into CASSAGRDRGFAKNIQYF. Complete variable domain (other parts from reference TRBV5-1 and TRBJ2-4): KAGVTQTPRYLIKTRGQQVTLSCSPISGHRSVSWYQQTPGQGLQFLFEYFSETQRNKGNFPGRFSGRQFSNSRSEMNVSTLELGDSALYLCASSAGRDRGFAKNIQYFGAGTRLSVL.

The rearrangement uses TRBV6-5 and TRBJ1-2; possible D gene TRBD1, 6 bases. This CDR3 is 14 amino acids long. The V end was cut by 6 bases, the J end by 4 bases, with 15 bases between. Per germline, CDR1 MNHEY and CDR2 SVGAGI. CDR3: CASSNRQGSYGYTF. The CDR3 DNA sequence: TGTGCCAGCAGCAACCGCCAGGGGTCCTATGGCTACACCTTC.

This chain connects TRBV5-8 to TRBJ2-2; D possibly corresponds to TRBD1 (6 bases). Between the trimmed V and J ends, which lost 4 bases and 1 base, there was a span of 8 bases. Germline CDR1 and CDR2: SGHTS and YDEGEE. This CDR3 comprises 14 residues. The CDR3 bases are TGTGCCAGCAGCCCGGGACAGAACACCGGGGAGCTGTTTTTT. Protein product: CASSPGQNTGELFF.